Presented here are 28 T cell receptor beta chains from one specimen sequenced in a study of blood T cell repertoires in COVID-19. Assay used: immunoSEQ multiplex PCR; TCRdb lists only in-frame clones, some missing. The sample includes about 360,000 clones, about 87% of them seen just once. Sequencing input: peripheral blood. The receptors here all came from a human donor in a cohort sampled during active COVID-19.

This clone has only a few counts. The V call is TRBV11-2, the J call TRBJ2-2, with D perhaps TRBD2 (6 bases). CDR3 length: 14 residues. Trimming took off 3 bases at V and 3 bases at J, with 8 bases between the two ends. Germline lookup yields CDR1 SGHAT and CDR2 FQNNGV. For the CDR3, the DNA is TGTGCCAGCAGCTTGGAGGGGTACACCGGGGAGCTGTTTTTT. This codes for CASSLEGYTGELFF.

The V gene is TRBV2, the J gene TRBJ1-2; 7 bases map to TRBD1. Per germline, CDR1 SNHLY and CDR2 FYNNEI. After removal of 2 bases from V and 4 bases from J, the junction contained 7 bases not matched to a gene. The CDR3 covers 15 residues. The CDR3 DNA reads as TGTGCCAGCAGTGAACAGGGGGTACTTAGCTATGGCTACACCTTC. Translating it yields CASSEQGVLSYGYTF. The complete variable domain, with remaining parts taken from reference TRBV2 and TRBJ1-2, reads EPEVTQTPSHQVTQMGQEVILRCVPISNHLYFYWYRQILGQKVEFLVSFYNNEISEKSEIFDDQFSVERPDGSNFTLKIRSTKLEDSAMYFCASSEQGVLSYGYTFGSGTRLTVV.

The DNA of the CDR3 is TGTGCCAGCAAATCAGACCCGGGAGAGACCCAGTACTTC. It yields the protein CASKSDPGETQYF. This sequence joins TRBV7-9 and TRBJ2-5; D is undetermined. The CDR3 contains 13 residues. The germline gives CDR1 SEHNR, CDR2 FQNEAQ (reference sequence). V was cut by 7 bases and J by 4 bases, with 13 bases left in between. The entire variable domain, with the rest obtained from reference TRBV7-9 and TRBJ2-5, is as follows: DTGVSQNPRHKITKRGQNVTFRCDPISEHNRLYWYRQTLGQGPEFLTYFQNEAQLEKSRLLSDRFSAERPKGSFSTLEIQRTEQGDSAMYLCASKSDPGETQYFGPGTRLLVL.

The genes are TRBV6-5 and TRBJ1-2, with D possibly TRBD1 on 5 matching bases. The germline gives CDR1 MNHEY, CDR2 SVGAGI. The CDR3 extends over 14 amino acids. V was shortened by 5 bases and J by 5 bases, with 15 bases between the two germline ends. The CDR3 bases are TGTGCCAGCAGTCGCCGGGACGGGGGGTATGGCTACACCTTC. It is translated as CASSRRDGGYGYTF.

V is TRBV7-8 and J is TRBJ2-1; weak D call: TRBD1 (6 bases). CDR1 and CDR2 from the germline V gene are SGHVS and FQNEAQ. Trimming took off 3 bases at V and 1 base at J, with 10 bases between the two ends. The CDR3 is made up of 15 amino acids. The CDR3 region is CASSFAGVSYNEQFF. CDR3 in DNA: TGTGCCAGCAGCTTTGCAGGGGTGTCCTACAATGAGCAGTTCTTC.

The gene calls are TRBV5-1 and TRBJ1-1, with 7 bases fitting TRBD1. The germline V gene encodes CDR1 SGHRS and CDR2 YFSETQ. V trimming: 0 bases; J trimming: 6 bases; junction bases outside the gene matches: 5. This CDR3 comprises 14 residues. The CDR3 DNA reads TGCGCCAGCAGCTTGGAGGGGGCGCGGGCTGAAGCTTTCTTT. Translated, it gives CASSLEGARAEAFF.

The genes are TRBV7-2 and TRBJ2-7, with D possibly matching TRBD2 (6 bases). This CDR3 is 15 amino acids long. Germline CDR1 reads SGHTA; CDR2 reads FQGNSA. V was clipped by 4 bases and J by 6 bases, with 19 bases between them. CDR3 amino acids: CASSYGSSVGLEQYF. The CDR3 DNA reads TGTGCCAGCAGCTACGGGAGTTCCGTCGGCCTCGAGCAGTACTTC.

The chain couples TRBV7-6 to TRBJ1-4; D unresolved. The CDR3 has 15 amino acids. Germline loops: CDR1 SGHVS, CDR2 FNYEAQ. The germline V and J ends were trimmed by 5 bases and 8 bases, with 18 bases remaining between them. The CDR3, as DNA: TGTGCCAGCAGCCAAGATCAGATCCCGGGGGAAAAACTGTTTTTT. It is translated as CASSQDQIPGEKLFF.

The V gene is TRBV5-1, the J gene TRBJ2-7, with D possibly TRBD2 on 6 matching bases. The germline gives CDR1 SGHRS, CDR2 YFSETQ. This CDR3 is 14 amino acids long. Trimming left V 4 bases short and J 6 bases short, with 17 bases between. The CDR3 DNA is TGCGCCAGCAGCCCCCAAGCGGGTGAGTTCGAGCAGTACTTC. Residues: CASSPQAGEFEQYF.

The chain carries TRBV28 and TRBJ1-5, with D perhaps TRBD1 (6 bases). There are 14 residues in the CDR3. The V end lost 2 bases, the J end lost 7 bases, and 12 bases lay between the germline ends. The V gene's germline CDR1 is MDHEN and CDR2 SYDVKM. CDR3 protein: CASSLGGGGQPQHF. The CDR3 DNA reads TGTGCCAGCAGTTTAGGGGGGGGCGGGCAGCCCCAGCATTTT. The complete variable domain, with remaining parts taken from reference TRBV28 and TRBJ1-5, reads DVKVTQSSRYLVKRTGEKVFLECVQDMDHENMFWYRQDPGLGLRLIYFSYDVKMKEKGDIPEGYSVSREKKERFSLILESASTNQTSMYLCASSLGGGGQPQHFGDGTRLSIL.

This chain joins TRBV29-1 and TRBJ2-7, with D tentatively TRBD2 (6 bases). Germline lookup yields CDR1 SQVTM and CDR2 ANQGSEA. Trimming removed 6 bases from V and 6 bases from J, with 18 bases in between. This CDR3 has 13 residues. Written as DNA, the CDR3 is TGCAGCGTGTCCCCCGGGGGTAGGGGCGAGCAGTACTTC. It encodes CSVSPGGRGEQYF.

Here the CDR3 DNA reads TGCAGCGTTGTAGAACAGGGAACATTCCCCTATGGCTACACCTTC. Protein product: CSVVEQGTFPYGYTF. This rearrangement joins TRBV29-1 to TRBJ1-2; tentatively, D is TRBD1 (6 bases). Germline V gives CDR1 SQVTM, CDR2 ANQGSEA. The V end lost 4 bases, the J end lost 4 bases, and 19 bases lay between the germline ends. The CDR3 runs 15 residues.

CDR3 region: CASSPQGRHNIQYF. The CDR3 region has the DNA TGTGCCAGCAGTCCACAGGGGAGACACAACATTCAGTACTTC. The chain joins TRBV3-1 (or the pseudogene TRBV3-2) to TRBJ2-4; 7 nucleotides agree with TRBD1. V trimming: 6 bases; J trimming: 7 bases; junction bases outside the gene matches: 9. Germline V gene lookup returns CDR1 LGHDT and CDR2 YNNKEL (reference sequence). The CDR3 is 14 residues long.

The V call is TRBV7-2, the J call TRBJ2-5; TRBD2 matches 7 bases. Germline loops: CDR1 SGHTA, CDR2 FQGNSA. V shed 1 base, J shed 0 bases, and the junction held 2 bases outside the gene matches. The CDR3 covers 15 residues. Here the CDR3 reads CASSLGGTNQETQYF. CDR3 DNA: TGTGCCAGCAGCTTAGGCGGGACTAACCAAGAGACCCAGTACTTC.

The V and J genes are TRBV27 and TRBJ1-2, with D possibly matching TRBD1 (6 bases). The germline V gene encodes CDR1 MNHEY and CDR2 SMNVEV (reference sequence). CDR3 length: 16 amino acids. V dropped 3 bases and J dropped 3 bases, with 17 bases sitting between them. CDR3 residues: CASSFSAGETYYGYTF. CDR3 bases: TGTGCCAGCAGTTTTTCTGCAGGGGAAACCTACTATGGCTACACCTTC.

Written as DNA, the CDR3 is TGTGCCAGCAGCCTGACAGGGAAAGCTAACTATGGCTACACCTTC. It yields the protein CASSLTGKANYGYTF. The chain combines TRBV27 with TRBJ1-2; the match to TRBD1 covers 7 bases. The CDR3 runs to 15 residues. Germline trimming cut 6 bases from V and 0 bases from J; bases unmatched to any gene: 7. CDR1 and CDR2 from the germline V gene are MNHEY and SMNVEV (reference sequence).

J is TRBJ1-1 and V is TRBV30; weak D call: TRBD1 (6 bases). Trimming cost V 4 bases and J 9 bases, with 12 bases left between them. This CDR3 contains 11 residues. Germline V gives CDR1 GTSNPN, CDR2 SVGIG (reference sequence). CDR3 sequence (DNA): TGTGCCTGGAATCCCGGGACAAAAGCTTTCTTT. It specifies CAWNPGTKAFF.

The chain carries TRBV7-9 and TRBJ2-3; D gene uncertain. The germline V gene has CDR1 SEHNR and CDR2 FQNEAQ (reference sequence). Between the trimmed V and J ends, which lost 4 bases and 2 bases, there was a span of 10 bases. The CDR3 length is 14 residues. In DNA, the CDR3 is TGTGCCAGCAGCTCGTTAGACTTCACAGATACGCAGTATTTT. Translation gives CASSSLDFTDTQYF.

The genes are TRBV14 and TRBJ2-3; no firm D call. Germline loops: CDR1 SGHDN, CDR2 FVKESK. Trimming took off 4 bases at V and 10 bases at J, with 15 bases between the two ends. This CDR3 contains 13 residues. As DNA, the CDR3 is TGTGCCAGCAGCCTACCCACCCTTGGAGCGCAGTATTTT. Protein: CASSLPTLGAQYF.

The chain combines TRBV5-4 with TRBJ1-2; TRBD1 matches at 8 bases. The CDR3 extends over 14 amino acids. V trimming: 2 bases; J trimming: 4 bases; junction bases outside the gene matches: 4. CDR1 and CDR2 from the germline V gene are SGHNT and YYREEE (reference sequence). The CDR3 nucleotides read TGTGCCAGCAGCTTCCGGGACAGGTCCTATGGCTACACCTTC. Translation gives CASSFRDRSYGYTF.

The chain recombines TRBV6-8 with TRBJ1-1; a weak D match, TRBD1 (6 bases). V was cut by 7 bases and J by 2 bases, with 14 bases left in between. This CDR3 is built from 14 residues. Germline V gene data show CDR1 as MNHGY and CDR2 as SAAAGT. The CDR3 sequence is CASTAGACNTEAFF. The CDR3 coding sequence is TGTGCCAGCACGGCAGGGGCCTGTAACACTGAAGCTTTCTTT.

This chain connects TRBV11-2 to TRBJ2-7, with a weak D call TRBD2 (6 bases). The CDR3 spans 14 residues. Trimming left V 0 bases short and J 7 bases short, with 13 bases between. The germline V gene encodes CDR1 SGHAT and CDR2 FQNNGV. CDR3 DNA: TGTGCCAGCAGCTTAGAAAGACTAGTACAAGAGCAGTACTTC. Translating gives CASSLERLVQEQYF.

This chain links TRBV5-1 with TRBJ2-7, with D maybe TRBD1 (6 bases). This CDR3 has 14 amino acids. Germline values: CDR1 SGHRS, CDR2 YFSETQ. V lost 0 bases and J 6 bases, leaving 13 bases between the germline ends. Written as DNA, the CDR3 is TGCGCCAGCAGCTTGGGGACAGACTTCCTCGAGCAGTACTTC. Encoded protein: CASSLGTDFLEQYF.

The chain carries TRBV3-1 (or the pseudogene TRBV3-2) and TRBJ2-7; D call uncertain. Trimming pared 2 bases from V and 2 bases from J, leaving 7 bases between. Looked up from germline, CDR1 is LGHDT and CDR2 is YNNKEL (reference sequence). The CDR3 sequence is 13 residues long. CDR3 loop: CASSQPGTYEQYF. The CDR3 DNA sequence: TGTGCCAGCAGCCAACCGGGTACCTACGAGCAGTACTTC.

The rearrangement uses TRBV3-1 (or the pseudogene TRBV3-2) and TRBJ2-7, with D perhaps matching TRBD2 (5 bases). There are 13 residues in the CDR3. Germline values: CDR1 LGHDT, CDR2 YNNKEL (reference sequence). The ends were cut back, 5 bases at V and 3 bases at J, with 11 bases in the middle. The CDR3 spells CASSTPEGYEQYF. The CDR3 nucleotides read TGTGCCAGCAGCACTCCAGAGGGCTACGAGCAGTACTTC.

The J gene is TRBJ2-7, the V gene TRBV23-1, with D uncertain. TRBV23-1 falls under the ORF class, with uncertain function. V gave up 1 base and J gave up 2 bases, with 24 bases separating them. There are 19 residues in the CDR3. The CDR3 nucleotides are TGCGCCAGCAGTCAATTCTGCCGCAGGTTTCGGCAGACACCCTACGAGCAGTACTTC. Protein: CASSQFCRRFRQTPYEQYF.

This chain links TRBV7-2 with TRBJ2-2, with D possibly matching TRBD2 (6 bases). The germline V and J ends were trimmed by 7 bases and 4 bases, with 16 bases remaining between them. Germline loops: CDR1 SGHTA, CDR2 FQGNSA. The CDR3 totals 15 residues. The CDR3 loop is CASTRREIGTGELFF. The CDR3 DNA follows: TGTGCCAGCACCCGTCGGGAGATCGGCACCGGGGAGCTGTTTTTT.

This chain uses TRBV19 with TRBJ1-2; D gene ambiguous. The CDR3 sequence is 17 residues long. The V end was cut by 3 bases, the J end by 9 bases, with 26 bases between. Per germline, CDR1 LNHDA and CDR2 SQIVND (reference sequence). The CDR3 sequence: CASSMYGVVIPGRSYTF. The CDR3 bases are TGTGCCAGTAGTATGTACGGGGTGGTCATCCCCGGACGAAGCTACACCTTC.